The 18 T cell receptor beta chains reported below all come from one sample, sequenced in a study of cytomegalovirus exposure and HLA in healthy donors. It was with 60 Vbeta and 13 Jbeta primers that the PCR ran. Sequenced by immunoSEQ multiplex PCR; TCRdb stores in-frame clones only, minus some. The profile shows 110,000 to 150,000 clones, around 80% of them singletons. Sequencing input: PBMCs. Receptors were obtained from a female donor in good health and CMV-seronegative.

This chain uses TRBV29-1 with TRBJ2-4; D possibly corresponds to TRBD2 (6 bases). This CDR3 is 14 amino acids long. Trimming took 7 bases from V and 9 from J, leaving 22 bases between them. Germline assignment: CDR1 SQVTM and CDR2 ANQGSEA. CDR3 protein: CSASPPSDSGIQYF. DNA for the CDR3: TGCAGCGCCTCCCCTCCTAGCGACAGTGGCATTCAGTACTTC.

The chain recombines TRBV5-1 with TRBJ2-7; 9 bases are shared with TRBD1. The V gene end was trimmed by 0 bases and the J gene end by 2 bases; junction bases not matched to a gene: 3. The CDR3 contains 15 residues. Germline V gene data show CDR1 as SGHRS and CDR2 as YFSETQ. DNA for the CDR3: TGCGCCAGCAGCTTGGGTGGGACAGGGCCCTACGAGCAGTACTTC. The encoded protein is CASSLGGTGPYEQYF.

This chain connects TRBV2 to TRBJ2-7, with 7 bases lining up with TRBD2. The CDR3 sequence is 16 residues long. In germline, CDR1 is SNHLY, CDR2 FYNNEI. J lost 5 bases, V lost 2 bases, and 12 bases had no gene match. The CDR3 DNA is TGTGCCAGCAGTGAAAGAAGGGCGGGAGCGCCGGACGAGCAGTACTTC. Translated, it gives CASSERRAGAPDEQYF.

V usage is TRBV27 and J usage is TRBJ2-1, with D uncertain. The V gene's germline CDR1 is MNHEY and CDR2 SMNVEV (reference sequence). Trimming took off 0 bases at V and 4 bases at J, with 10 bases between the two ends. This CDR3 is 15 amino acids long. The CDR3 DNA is TGTGCCAGCAGTTTATCGATCACAGCTTACAATGAGCAGTTCTTC. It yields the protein CASSLSITAYNEQFF.

CDR3 sequence (DNA): TGTGCCAGCAGCGTACGTCCCTGGACAGGCGATTTCGAGCAGTACTTC. Amino acids: CASSVRPWTGDFEQYF. The gene calls are TRBV9 and TRBJ2-7, with 7 nucleotides matching TRBD1. The V segment lost 1 base and the J segment 6 bases; nucleotides outside the gene matches: 13. Looked up from germline, CDR1 is SGDLS and CDR2 is YYNGEE. The CDR3 consists of 16 residues.

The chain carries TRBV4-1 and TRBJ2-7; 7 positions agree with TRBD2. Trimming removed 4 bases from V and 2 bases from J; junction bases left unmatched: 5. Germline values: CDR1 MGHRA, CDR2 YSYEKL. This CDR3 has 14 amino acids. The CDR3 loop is CASSPVAGPYEQYF. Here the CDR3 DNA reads TGCGCCAGCAGCCCAGTAGCGGGTCCCTACGAGCAGTACTTC.

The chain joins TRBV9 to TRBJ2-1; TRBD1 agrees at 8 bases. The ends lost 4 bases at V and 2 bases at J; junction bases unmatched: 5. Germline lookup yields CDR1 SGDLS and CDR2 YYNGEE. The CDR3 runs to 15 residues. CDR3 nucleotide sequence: TGTGCCAGCAGCCCAGGGGGCGATGCCTACAATGAGCAGTTCTTC. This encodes CASSPGGDAYNEQFF.

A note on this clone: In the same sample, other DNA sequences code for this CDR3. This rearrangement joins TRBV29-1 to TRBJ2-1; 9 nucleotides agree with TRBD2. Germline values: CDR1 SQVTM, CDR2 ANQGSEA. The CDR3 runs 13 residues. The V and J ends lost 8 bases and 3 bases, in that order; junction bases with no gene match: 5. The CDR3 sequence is CSPRLADYNEQFF. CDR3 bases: TGCAGCCCCCGACTAGCGGACTACAATGAGCAGTTCTTC.

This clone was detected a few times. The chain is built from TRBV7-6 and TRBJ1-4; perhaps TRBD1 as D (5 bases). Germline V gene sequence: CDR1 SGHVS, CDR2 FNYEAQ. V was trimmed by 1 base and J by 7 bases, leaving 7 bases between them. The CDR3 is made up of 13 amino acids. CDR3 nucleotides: TGTGCCAGCAGCTTAGGGCAGGGTGAAAAACTGTTTTTT. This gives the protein CASSLGQGEKLFF.

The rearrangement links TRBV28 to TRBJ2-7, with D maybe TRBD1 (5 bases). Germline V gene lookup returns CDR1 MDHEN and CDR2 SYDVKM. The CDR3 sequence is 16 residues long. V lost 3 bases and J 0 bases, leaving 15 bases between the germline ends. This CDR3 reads CASSFDADSSSYEQYF. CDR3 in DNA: TGTGCCAGCAGTTTTGATGCCGACAGTTCCTCCTACGAGCAGTACTTC. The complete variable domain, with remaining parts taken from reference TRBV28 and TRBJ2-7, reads DVKVTQSSRYLVKRTGEKVFLECVQDMDHENMFWYRQDPGLGLRLIYFSYDVKMKEKGDIPEGYSVSREKKERFSLILESASTNQTSMYLCASSFDADSSSYEQYFGPGTRLTVT.

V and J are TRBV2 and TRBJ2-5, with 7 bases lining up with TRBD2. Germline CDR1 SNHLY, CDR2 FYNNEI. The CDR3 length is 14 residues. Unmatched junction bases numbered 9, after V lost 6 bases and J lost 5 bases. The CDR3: CASSLREAIETQYF. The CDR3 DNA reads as TGTGCCAGCAGCCTACGGGAGGCGATCGAGACCCAGTACTTC. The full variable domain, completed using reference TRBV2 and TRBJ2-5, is EPEVTQTPSHQVTQMGQEVILRCVPISNHLYFYWYRQILGQKVEFLVSFYNNEISEKSEIFDDQFSVERPDGSNFTLKIRSTKLEDSAMYFCASSLREAIETQYFGPGTRLLVL.

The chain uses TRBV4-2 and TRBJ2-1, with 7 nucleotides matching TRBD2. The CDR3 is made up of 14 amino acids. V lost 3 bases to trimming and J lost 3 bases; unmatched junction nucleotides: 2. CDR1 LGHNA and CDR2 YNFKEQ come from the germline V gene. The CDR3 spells CASSHGGSYNEQFF. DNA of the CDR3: TGTGCCAGCAGCCATGGCGGGAGCTACAATGAGCAGTTCTTC.

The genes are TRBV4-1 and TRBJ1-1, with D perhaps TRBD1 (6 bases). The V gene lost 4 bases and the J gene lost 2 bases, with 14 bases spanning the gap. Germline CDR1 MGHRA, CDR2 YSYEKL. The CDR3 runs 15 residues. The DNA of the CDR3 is TGCGCCAGCAGCCCCTTAGACAGGACAAACACTGAAGCTTTCTTT. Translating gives CASSPLDRTNTEAFF.

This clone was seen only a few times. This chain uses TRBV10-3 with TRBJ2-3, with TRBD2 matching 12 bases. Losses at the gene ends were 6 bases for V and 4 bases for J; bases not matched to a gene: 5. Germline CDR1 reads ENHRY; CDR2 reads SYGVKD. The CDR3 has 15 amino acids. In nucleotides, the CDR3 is TGTGCCATCAGGGCTAGCGGGAGGGTACCAGATACGCAGTATTTT. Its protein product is CAIRASGRVPDTQYF.

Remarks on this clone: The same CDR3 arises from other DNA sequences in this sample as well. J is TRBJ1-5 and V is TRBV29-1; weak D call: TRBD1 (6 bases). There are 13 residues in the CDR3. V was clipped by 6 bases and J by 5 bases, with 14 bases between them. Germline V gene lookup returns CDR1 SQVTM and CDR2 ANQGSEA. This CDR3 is CSVTTGSHQPQHF. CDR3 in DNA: TGCAGCGTAACGACAGGTTCGCATCAGCCCCAGCATTTT.

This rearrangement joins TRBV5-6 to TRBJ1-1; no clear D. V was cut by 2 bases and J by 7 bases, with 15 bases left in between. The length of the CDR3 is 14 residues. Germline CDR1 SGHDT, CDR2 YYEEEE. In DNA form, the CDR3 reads TGTGCCAGCAGCTTTTTCCGGGATTCTTATGAAGCTTTCTTT. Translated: CASSFFRDSYEAFF.

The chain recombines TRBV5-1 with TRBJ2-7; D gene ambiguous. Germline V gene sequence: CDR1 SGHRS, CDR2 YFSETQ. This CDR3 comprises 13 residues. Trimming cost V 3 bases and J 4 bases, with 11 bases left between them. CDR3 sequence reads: CASSSPPGYEQYF. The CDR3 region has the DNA TGCGCCAGCAGCTCCCCGCCGGGTTACGAGCAGTACTTC.

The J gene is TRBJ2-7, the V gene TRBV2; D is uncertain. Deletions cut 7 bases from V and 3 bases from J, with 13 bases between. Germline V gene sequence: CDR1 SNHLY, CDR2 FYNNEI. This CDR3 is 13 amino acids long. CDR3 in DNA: TGTGCCAGCATTACCGGTAGCTTCTACGAGCAGTACTTC. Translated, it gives CASITGSFYEQYF.